This T cell receptor (beta chain) was found in a study of blood T cell repertoires in COVID-19. Study-wide background: The United States, Italy and Spain supplied acute and convalescent COVID-19 samples. The cDNA or gDNA used as material had been derived from T cells, B-cell-depleted T cells, or PBMCs.

The authors' processing: Nucleated cell number was recorded as an estimate derived from reference gene primer amplification. Clones were read by immunoSEQ multiplex PCR, and TCRdb kept only the in-frame ones, dropping some. For V, J and clone size, that table is used; D and trimming come from the DNA. The profile covers 350,000 to 550,000 clones, with around 89% appearing a single time and roughly 4.3% taken by the ten largest. Trimming left V 7 bases short and J 8 bases short, with 15 bases between. Germline V gene data show CDR1 as SGHAT and CDR2 as FQNNGV. This CDR3 spans 14 amino acids. Sequencing was carried out using peripheral blood. The chain links TRBV11-2 to TRBJ1-6; possible D gene TRBD1, 5 bases. The sequence was obtained from a woman aged 30 to 39 with acute or convalescent COVID-19. The CDR3: CASTLTVGDSPLHF. In DNA, the CDR3 is TGTGCCAGCACCTTGACAGTAGGAGATTCACCCCTCCACTTT.